These 2 T cell receptor beta chains came from one sample sequenced in a study of tumor and adjacent non-tumor tissue in lung cancer. No cell sorting was done before RNA was extracted from the tissue. TCRbeta libraries were built with three rounds of nested PCR, modified from ARM-PCR. TCRdb re-called the multiplex PCR reads with MiXCR, one entry per CDR3 protein. Of over 100,000 distinct CDR3 sequences listed, 75% are singletons. Input material: lung tumor tissue. These receptors were collected from a woman aged 55 to 70 with non-small cell lung cancer.

About this clonotype itself: A much larger clone sits a single nucleotide away, making a read error possible. The V and J genes are TRBV6-5 and TRBJ2-7; a weak D match, TRBD1 (6 bases). Germline-derived CDR1 and CDR2 are MNHEY and SVGAGI. The CDR3 has 13 residues. This chain's CDR3 is CATSYLQGYEQYF. The CDR3 region has the DNA TGTGCCACCAGTTACTTACAGGGTTACGAGCAGTACTTC.

In this sample, this clonotype turned up once. A much larger clone sits a single nucleotide away, making a read error possible. This CDR3 fails to terminate in the conserved phenylalanine or tryptophan, so it likely reflects a read error. The chain employs TRBV6-1 and TRBJ2-3, with a possible D match to TRBD2 (5 bases). CDR3 length: 14 amino acids. Germline V gene sequence: CDR1 MNHNS, CDR2 SASEGT. The V end lost 3 bases, the J end lost 1 base, and 8 bases lay between the germline ends. The CDR3 DNA reads as TGTGCCAGCAGTGATGTCGGGGGCACAGATACGCAGTATATT. Protein: CASSDVGGTDTQYI.